This TCR beta chain derives from a study of regulatory and conventional T cells in RAG deficiency. General study points: Omenn patients showed >80% Treg-Tconv overlap and shorter CDR3 lengths. Omenn syndrome and CID/AS patients had roughly 92-fold fewer unique Treg TCR beta sequences, versus around 10-fold elsewhere. Shannon entropy fell and Simpson indices rose in RAG-deficient patients.

V was cut by 0 bases and J by 3 bases, with 20 bases left in between. The CDR3 is made up of 18 amino acids. The germline gives CDR1 SGHVS, CDR2 FQNEAQ. Genomic DNA came from blood regulatory T cells gated CD4+ CD25-high CD127-low. Generated by immunoSEQ multiplex PCR, the TCRdb table keeps only in-frame clones and is missing some. The repertoire has roughly 8,500 clones, 90% to 95% of them found once; the top ten carry approximately 1.5%. About this clone itself: What it recognizes is unknown.

This sample also belongs to another study, concerning regulatory T cells. That paper adds: Primers: 52 TRBV forward and 13 TRBJ reverse. Skewed V and J usage and few unique V-J pairs marked patient repertoires, most in Tregs.

The receptor was isolated from a human donor in good health. Sequencing was carried out using CD127- CD25+ CD4+ Tregs sorted from blood. The J gene is TRBJ2-5, the V gene TRBV7-8; TRBD1 might be the D (6 bases). DNA for the CDR3: TGTGCCAGCAGCTTAGCCCTGACAGGCCTAGAGAGCAAAGAGACCCAGTACTTC. Protein product: CASSLALTGLESKETQYF.